The next 18 T cell receptor beta chains were all read from a single sample in a study of blood T cell repertoires in COVID-19. TCRdb keeps only in-frame clones here, not all; method: immunoSEQ multiplex PCR. The table shows some 400,000 clones, with under 90% occurring only once. Specimen: PBMCs or T cells enriched from blood (not recorded which). Source of these receptors: a woman in her 30s who had recovered from COVID-19.

The V gene is TRBV6-5, the J gene TRBJ2-3; 7 nucleotides agree with TRBD1. Germline V gene data show CDR1 as MNHEY and CDR2 as SVGAGI. Trimming took 11 bases from V and 2 from J; bases not matched to a gene: 13. This CDR3 comprises 15 residues. Written as DNA, the CDR3 is TGTGCCTCACAGGACAGGAGAATACTCACAGATACGCAGTATTTT. Translation: CASQDRRILTDTQYF.

The rearrangement uses TRBV7-8 and TRBJ1-6; a possible D gene is TRBD1 (6 bases). The V gene's germline CDR1 is SGHVS and CDR2 FQNEAQ. The V end lost 5 bases, the J end lost 8 bases, and 13 bases lay between the germline ends. This CDR3 is built from 14 residues. The CDR3 DNA follows: TGTGCCAGCAGCCAAACAGGGCTCCATTCACCCCTCCACTTT. The encoded protein is CASSQTGLHSPLHF.

V and J are TRBV15 and TRBJ2-1; no firm D call. The V end was cut by 1 base, the J end by 8 bases, with 12 bases between. Germline V gene sequence: CDR1 LNHNV, CDR2 YYDKDF (reference sequence). There are 14 residues in the CDR3. CDR3 in DNA: TGTGCCACCAGCAGAGGATTAGTGGGCTATGAGCAGTTCTTC. This sequence encodes CATSRGLVGYEQFF.

The CDR3: CASRASGIVETQYF. DNA of the CDR3: TGTGCCAGCAGGGCATCGGGAATCGTAGAGACCCAGTACTTC. The chain links TRBV28 to TRBJ2-5; D possibly corresponds to TRBD2 (5 bases). The V and J ends lost 6 bases and 4 bases respectively, with 15 bases between them. Looked up from germline, CDR1 is MDHEN and CDR2 is SYDVKM. CDR3 size: 14 residues.

This chain uses TRBV29-1 with TRBJ1-2, with D unclear. V gave up 8 bases and J gave up 5 bases, with 12 bases separating them. Germline lookup yields CDR1 SQVTM and CDR2 ANQGSEA. This CDR3 spans 11 amino acids. The CDR3 loop reads CSSMGGYGYTF. CDR3 coding DNA: TGCAGCTCCATGGGAGGGTATGGCTACACCTTC.

The chain recombines TRBV11-2 with TRBJ1-1; D uncertain. Trimming took 3 bases from V and 4 from J, leaving 6 bases between them. CDR1 and CDR2 from the germline V gene are SGHAT and FQNNGV. The CDR3 consists of 12 residues. The CDR3 sequence: CASSFRSTEAFF. CDR3 sequence (DNA): TGTGCCAGCAGCTTTAGGAGCACTGAAGCTTTCTTT.

J is TRBJ2-7 and V is TRBV6-5, with D perhaps TRBD1 (6 bases). CDR1 and CDR2 (germline): MNHEY, SVGAGI. This CDR3 has 14 residues. V lost 5 bases, J lost 0 bases, and 11 bases lay in between. CDR3 residues: CASSRDTSSYEQYF. The CDR3 DNA is TGTGCCAGCAGTAGGGACACCAGCTCCTACGAGCAGTACTTC.

This clone was seen only once. This chain connects TRBV5-6 to TRBJ1-6, with D possibly matching TRBD1 (6 bases). CDR3 length equals 16 residues. Trimming cost V 1 base and J 0 bases, with 8 bases left between them. The germline V gene encodes CDR1 SGHDT and CDR2 YYEEEE. For the CDR3, the DNA is TGTGCCAGCAGCTTGCGGGACACCTCCTATAATTCACCCCTCCACTTT. It yields the protein CASSLRDTSYNSPLHF.

The chain joins TRBV19 to TRBJ2-1; the match to TRBD2 covers 10 bases. The CDR3 length is 15 residues. V was clipped by 6 bases and J by 6 bases; unmatched bases: 8. From germline, CDR1 is LNHDA and CDR2 SQIVND (reference sequence). CDR3: CASSTPGLAFNEQFF. The CDR3 DNA follows: TGTGCCAGTAGCACTCCGGGACTAGCGTTCAATGAGCAGTTCTTC.

The rearrangement links TRBV25-1 to TRBJ2-1, with 12 positions matching TRBD2. The CDR3 runs 16 residues. Germline CDR1 MGHDK, CDR2 SYGVNS. V gave up 1 base and J gave up 10 bases; unmatched junction bases: 8. The CDR3 region has the DNA TGTGCCAGCAGTGAATCAGGGGGACTAGCGGGCAGGGAGCAGTTCTTC. This encodes CASSESGGLAGREQFF.

V gene TRBV5-1 combines with J gene TRBJ2-3, with 7 bases that match TRBD2. Germline V gene lookup returns CDR1 SGHRS and CDR2 YFSETQ. Trimming took 4 bases from V and 0 from J; bases not matched to a gene: 5. This CDR3 region has 15 residues. The CDR3 DNA sequence: TGCGCCAGCAGCGCGCCGGGACTAAGCACAGATACGCAGTATTTT. It yields the protein CASSAPGLSTDTQYF.

This chain joins TRBV10-2 and TRBJ2-2; perhaps TRBD2 as D (6 bases). Trimming pared 7 bases from V and 2 bases from J, leaving 14 bases between. Germline V lookup: CDR1 WSHSY, CDR2 SAAADI. The CDR3 loop spans 15 amino acids. As DNA, the CDR3 is TGCGCCAGCATGGGCTTGCGGGGTAACACCGGGGAGCTGTTTTTT. Its translation is CASMGLRGNTGELFF.

V gene TRBV6-5 combines with J gene TRBJ1-4; no definite D call. The CDR3 contains 14 residues. Between the trimmed V and J ends, which lost 2 bases and 4 bases, there was a span of 8 bases. CDR1 and CDR2 (germline): MNHEY, SVGAGI. The DNA for the CDR3 is TGTGCCAGCAGTTACGGCAGGTTTAATGAAAAACTGTTTTTT. It encodes CASSYGRFNEKLFF.

This clone occurred once. This chain links TRBV5-8 with TRBJ1-1, with 8 nucleotides matching TRBD1. The CDR3 runs 16 residues. Germline V gives CDR1 SGHTS, CDR2 YDEGEE. Trimming at V came to 0 bases and at J to 1 base, leaving 5 bases not matched to a gene. DNA for the CDR3: TGTGCCAGCAGCTTGGTACAGGGGGTTACGAACACTGAAGCTTTCTTT. It encodes CASSLVQGVTNTEAFF.

V usage is TRBV3-1 (or the pseudogene TRBV3-2) and J usage is TRBJ2-7, with 9 bases that match TRBD2. CDR3 length: 14 amino acids. The ends lost 1 base at V and 6 bases at J; junction bases unmatched: 4. Germline V lookup: CDR1 LGHDT, CDR2 YNNKEL (reference sequence). Here the CDR3 reads CASSQVAGVSEQYF. CDR3 DNA: TGTGCCAGCAGCCAAGTAGCGGGGGTGTCCGAGCAGTACTTC.

Written as DNA, the CDR3 is TGTGCCAGCAGACCCCTAACAGGGGAGAAAAAAGCCAAAAACATTCAGTACTTC. It codes for CASRPLTGEKKAKNIQYF. The rearrangement joins TRBV27 to TRBJ2-4, with 7 bases identical to TRBD1. The CDR3 has 18 residues. Germline CDR1 is MNHEY and CDR2 is SMNVEV (reference sequence). J was trimmed by 0 bases and V by 6 bases; bases with no gene match: 14.

CDR3 in DNA: TGTGCCAGCAGCGGGCCCGGGGGGTTCCGGGATGAGCAGTTCTTC. This codes for CASSGPGGFRDEQFF. The rearrangement uses TRBV9 and TRBJ2-1; 7 bases fit TRBD2. Trimming cost V 3 bases and J 8 bases; bases outside gene matches: 11. Germline lookup yields CDR1 SGDLS and CDR2 YYNGEE. The CDR3 runs 15 residues. The full variable domain, rest sourced from reference TRBV9 and TRBJ2-1, is DSGVTQTPKHLITATGQRVTLRCSPRSGDLSVYWYQQSLDQGLQFLIQYYNGEERAKGNILERFSAQQFPDLHSELNLSSLELGDSALYFCASSGPGGFRDEQFFGPGTRLTVL.

V gene TRBV18 combines with J gene TRBJ2-3, with 10 bases lining up with TRBD1. This CDR3 is 16 amino acids long. V was clipped by 2 bases and J by 3 bases; unmatched bases: 5. Germline lookup yields CDR1 KGHSH and CDR2 LQKENI. CDR3 sequence (DNA): TGTGCCAGCTCACCATTTGCGGGACAGGGGACAGATACGCAGTATTTT. The encoded protein is CASSPFAGQGTDTQYF.